What follows are 22 T cell receptor beta chains derived from one specimen sequenced in a study of T cell responses to AZD1222 COVID-19 vaccine. Some clones are missing from TCRdb's copy, which holds only in-frame ones; the method was immunoSEQ multiplex PCR. The sample has tens of thousands of clones; 70% to 90% are singletons. Sequencing was performed on peripheral blood, taken on day 0 of AZD1222 vaccination. The receptor source for this set is an adult in good health.

CDR3 amino acids: CASSLNGGNQPQHF. In nucleotides, the CDR3 is TGTGCCAGCAGTTTAAATGGTGGCAATCAGCCCCAGCATTTT. The V and J genes are TRBV27 and TRBJ1-5; no reliable D call. Trimming left V 2 bases short and J 2 bases short, with 7 bases between. The CDR3 length is 14 residues. Germline V gene data show CDR1 as MNHEY and CDR2 as SMNVEV (reference sequence).

The chain is built from TRBV7-2 and TRBJ2-7; D possibly corresponds to TRBD2 (8 bases). The CDR3 is 18 amino acids. V was pared by 5 bases and J by 4 bases, with 27 bases between. Germline-derived CDR1 and CDR2 are SGHTA and FQGNSA. CDR3 sequence (DNA): TGTGCCAGCAGCCCAAGCGGGGGACAGACGAAGACCTCTTACGAGCAGTACTTC. Amino acids: CASSPSGGQTKTSYEQYF.

This chain connects TRBV5-4 to TRBJ1-4, with D unresolved. CDR1 and CDR2 (germline): SGHNT, YYREEE (reference sequence). CDR3 length: 13 residues. The V gene lost 4 bases and the J gene lost 5 bases, with 9 bases spanning the gap. The CDR3 DNA sequence: TGTGCCAGCAGCCCCGACTGGAATGAAAAACTGTTTTTT. This encodes CASSPDWNEKLFF.

V is TRBV6-2 or TRBV6-3 and J is TRBJ2-7; no reliable D call. The CDR3 is made up of 13 amino acids. With 2 bases removed from V and 4 bases from J, the gap between germline ends came to 9 bases. Germline CDR1 is MNHEY and CDR2 is SVGEGT. CDR3 DNA: TGTGCCAGCAGTTACGGGTCATTATACGAGCAGTACTTC. It is translated as CASSYGSLYEQYF.

J is TRBJ2-7 and V is TRBV7-3; TRBD1 aligns across 9 bases. CDR1 is SGHTA and CDR2 is FQGTGA in the germline V gene. The V gene end was trimmed by 0 bases and the J gene end by 7 bases; junction bases not matched to a gene: 1. This CDR3 spans 13 amino acids. The DNA for the CDR3 is TGTGCCAGCAGCTTAACCGGGACAGGGGAGCAGTACTTC. Residues: CASSLTGTGEQYF.

V gene TRBV15 combines with J gene TRBJ1-1, with D possibly matching TRBD1 (5 bases). Germline V lookup: CDR1 LNHNV, CDR2 YYDKDF (reference sequence). Trimming left V 8 bases short and J 2 bases short, with 18 bases between. The CDR3 runs 15 residues. This chain's CDR3 is CATHDSTGTNTEAFF. In DNA, the CDR3 is TGTGCCACCCATGATTCAACAGGAACAAACACTGAAGCTTTCTTT.

The chain carries TRBV9 and TRBJ2-2, with 7 positions matching TRBD1. The CDR3 length is 16 residues. The V gene's germline CDR1 is SGDLS and CDR2 YYNGEE. Unmatched junction bases numbered 7, after V lost 2 bases and J lost 3 bases. The CDR3 protein is CASSVVGQADTGELFF. The DNA of the CDR3 is TGTGCCAGCAGCGTGGTTGGACAGGCTGACACCGGGGAGCTGTTTTTT.

This chain connects TRBV14 to TRBJ2-2, with D unclear. CDR1 is SGHDN, CDR2 FVKESK, per germline. The length of the CDR3 is 13 residues. V lost 2 bases and J 5 bases, leaving 6 bases between the germline ends. This chain's CDR3 is CASSQWVTGELFF. Here the CDR3 DNA reads TGTGCCAGCAGCCAATGGGTTACCGGGGAGCTGTTTTTT. The variable domain in full, completed from reference TRBV14 and TRBJ2-2, reads EAGVTQFPSHSVIEKGQTVTLRCDPISGHDNLYWYRRVMGKEIKFLLHFVKESKQDESGMPNNRFLAERTGGTYSTLKVQPAELEDSGVYFCASSQWVTGELFFGEGSRLTVL.

This CDR3 is CASSQDPPRGGKDEQFF. DNA for the CDR3: TGCGCCAGCAGCCAAGATCCCCCCAGAGGGGGCAAGGATGAGCAGTTCTTC. The chain carries TRBV4-3 and TRBJ2-1, with 7 bases fitting TRBD1. Losses at the gene ends were 0 bases for V and 8 bases for J; bases not matched to a gene: 13. Germline CDR1 and CDR2: LGHNA and YSLEER. This CDR3 comprises 17 residues.

V and J are TRBV11-1 and TRBJ2-7; D remains ambiguous. The V end lost 1 base, the J end lost 3 bases, and 13 bases lay between the germline ends. CDR3 size: 15 residues. The V gene's germline CDR1 is SGHAT and CDR2 FQDESV (reference sequence). The CDR3 sequence is CASSLVWQVGYEQYF. The DNA for the CDR3 is TGTGCCAGCAGCTTAGTTTGGCAGGTCGGCTACGAGCAGTACTTC.

J is TRBJ2-7 and V is TRBV7-2; the match to TRBD2 covers 9 bases. The CDR3 covers 14 residues. Unmatched junction bases numbered 4, after V lost 6 bases and J lost 1 base. Germline V gene lookup returns CDR1 SGHTA and CDR2 FQGNSA. CDR3 in amino acids: CASRRAGGSYEQYF. In nucleotides, the CDR3 is TGTGCCAGCAGAAGAGCGGGAGGTTCCTACGAGCAGTACTTC.

The genes are TRBV27 and TRBJ2-2; no clear D gene. The germline V and J ends were trimmed by 3 bases and 6 bases, with 5 bases remaining between them. Germline assignment: CDR1 MNHEY and CDR2 SMNVEV (reference sequence). The CDR3 loop spans 12 amino acids. CDR3 DNA: TGTGCCAGCAGTTTTTTATCCGGGGAGCTGTTTTTT. Translating gives CASSFLSGELFF.

The chain uses TRBV28 and TRBJ2-7, with TRBD1 identical over 7 bases. Germline V CDR1 and CDR2: MDHEN, SYDVKM. The CDR3 is made up of 14 amino acids. With 8 bases clipped from V and 4 bases from J, the junction kept 11 bases outside the gene matches. CDR3 loop: CASLSPGQTYEQYF. The CDR3 DNA follows: TGTGCCAGCCTTTCTCCGGGACAGACATACGAGCAGTACTTC.

The J gene is TRBJ2-1, the V gene TRBV11-3; possibly TRBD1 for D (5 bases). Deletions cut 6 bases from V and 8 bases from J, with 14 bases between. Germline values: CDR1 SGHNT, CDR2 YENEEA. The CDR3 has 13 amino acids. Written as DNA, the CDR3 is TGTGCCAGCAGTCAATACGGACATGATGAGCAGTTCTTC. Protein product: CASSQYGHDEQFF.

The chain links TRBV13 to TRBJ2-1; possible D gene TRBD2, 6 bases. The CDR3 totals 15 residues. Germline CDR1 reads PRHDT; CDR2 reads FYEKMQ (reference sequence). V was pared by 4 bases and J by 8 bases, with 18 bases between. As DNA, the CDR3 is TGTGCCAGCAGCTCCCGGGCGGGGAGCGGCTATGAGCAGTTCTTC. This gives the protein CASSSRAGSGYEQFF.

The rearrangement links TRBV19 to TRBJ2-7; D unclear. There are 14 residues in the CDR3. Germline V gives CDR1 LNHDA, CDR2 SQIVND (reference sequence). V lost 7 bases, J lost 4 bases, and 17 bases lay in between. CDR3 DNA: TGTGCCAGTACCCCCGGGCGTGGGTCATACGAGCAGTACTTC. Translating it yields CASTPGRGSYEQYF.

This clone was seen once. V is TRBV18 and J is TRBJ2-2, with 9 bases lining up with TRBD1. This CDR3 comprises 15 residues. Trimming cost V 3 bases and J 6 bases; bases outside gene matches: 5. Germline V gene lookup returns CDR1 KGHSH and CDR2 LQKENI. The CDR3 sequence: CASSPQQGAAGELFF. The DNA for the CDR3 is TGTGCCAGCTCACCCCAACAGGGGGCAGCCGGGGAGCTGTTTTTT.

The chain uses TRBV28 and TRBJ2-7; unclear D gene. Trimming removed 2 bases at V and 7 bases at J, with 6 bases between. The CDR3 runs to 11 residues. Germline CDR1 MDHEN, CDR2 SYDVKM. As DNA, the CDR3 is TGTGCCAGCAGTTTACACGGGGAGCAGTACTTC. This codes for CASSLHGEQYF.

The chain is built from TRBV14 and TRBJ1-5; D gene uncertain. This CDR3 spans 13 amino acids. Germline V lookup: CDR1 SGHDN, CDR2 FVKESK. V gave up 1 base and J gave up 4 bases, with 5 bases separating them. CDR3 sequence reads: CASSQGLNQPQHF. For the CDR3, the DNA is TGTGCCAGCAGCCAAGGACTTAATCAGCCCCAGCATTTT.

The V and J genes are TRBV18 and TRBJ1-1, with unresolved D. V was shortened by 4 bases and J by 1 base, with 13 bases between the two germline ends. The CDR3 is 15 amino acids. Germline V gene sequence: CDR1 KGHSH, CDR2 LQKENI. The CDR3 nucleotides read TGTGCCAGCTCACTTCTCCTTTCACCGAACACTGAAGCTTTCTTT. Amino acids: CASSLLLSPNTEAFF.

The chain joins TRBV21-1 to TRBJ2-7. TRBV21-1 is a known pseudogene. The CDR3 covers 15 residues. The CDR3 is CASSILGVTKYEQYF. The DNA for the CDR3 is TGTGCCAGCAGCATTCTAGGGGTGACTAAATACGAGCAGTACTTC.

As regards this clone: Other DNA sequences within the sample encode an identical CDR3. This chain joins TRBV2 and TRBJ2-3; D not certain. V lost 3 bases to trimming and J lost 6 bases, with 4 bases between them. This CDR3 spans 11 amino acids. CDR1 and CDR2 (germline): SNHLY, FYNNEI. The CDR3 DNA is TGTGCCAGCAGTGAGCGTGATACGCAGTATTTT. Its protein is CASSERDTQYF.